This T cell receptor beta chain was found in a study of T cell repertoires in cytomegalovirus infection. Study as a whole: Through public TCR beta signatures, both CMV infection and matching HLA type were indicated. Points from the study as a whole: Dominant in the ex vivo response were TCR beta clonotypes restricted by HLA-C and specific for CMV.

TCRdb called the reads again in MiXCR, with one record for every CDR3 protein. The table shows some 180,000 distinct CDR3 sequences, with about a sixth occurring only once. Germline lookup yields CDR1 MNHNY and CDR2 SVGAGI (reference sequence). This CDR3 contains 10 residues. V lost 8 bases, J lost 8 bases, and 9 bases lay in between. There are a few counts of this clonotype. Antigen unknown. This TCR came from a human donor in good health (CMV status not recorded). Some clones in this sample may be carry-over from other donors' samples. The chain employs TRBV6-6 and TRBJ1-2; the D gene is possibly TRBD1 (5 bases). Sequenced sample: CD8+ T cells from PBMCs. The CDR3 region has the DNA TGTGCCAGCGAAGGGGACGGCTACACCTTC. It codes for CASEGDGYTF.